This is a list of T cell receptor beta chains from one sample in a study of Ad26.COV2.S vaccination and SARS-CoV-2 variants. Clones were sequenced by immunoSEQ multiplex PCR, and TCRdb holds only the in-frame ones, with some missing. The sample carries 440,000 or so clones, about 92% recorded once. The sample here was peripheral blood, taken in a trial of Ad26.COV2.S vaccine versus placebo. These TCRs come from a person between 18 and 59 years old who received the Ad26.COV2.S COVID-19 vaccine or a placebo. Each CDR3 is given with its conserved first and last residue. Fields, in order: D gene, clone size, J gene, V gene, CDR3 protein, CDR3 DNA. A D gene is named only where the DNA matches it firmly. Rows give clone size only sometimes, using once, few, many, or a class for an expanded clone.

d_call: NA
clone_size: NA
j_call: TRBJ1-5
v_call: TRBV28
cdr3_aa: CASSLFLADHQPQHF
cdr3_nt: TGTGCCAGCAGTTTATTTTTGGCCGACCATCAGCCCCAGCATTTT

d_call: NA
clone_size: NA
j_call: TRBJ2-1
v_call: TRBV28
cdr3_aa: CASRPAGYNEQFF
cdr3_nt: TGTGCCAGCAGACCGGCTGGATACAATGAGCAGTTCTTC

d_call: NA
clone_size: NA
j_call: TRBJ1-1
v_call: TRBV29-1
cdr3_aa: CSALQNTEAFF
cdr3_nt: TGCAGCGCTTTACAGAACACTGAAGCTTTCTTT

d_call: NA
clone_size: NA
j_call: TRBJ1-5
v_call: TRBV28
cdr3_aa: CASSPGGGNQPQHF
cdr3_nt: TGTGCCAGCAGCCCTGGGGGGGGCAATCAGCCCCAGCATTTT

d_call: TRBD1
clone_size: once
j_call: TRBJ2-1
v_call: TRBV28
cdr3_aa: CASSSEVGQGAFYNEQFF
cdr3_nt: TGTGCCAGCAGTTCCGAAGTGGGACAGGGGGCTTTCTACAATGAGCAGTTCTTC

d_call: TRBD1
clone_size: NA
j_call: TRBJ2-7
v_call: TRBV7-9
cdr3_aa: CASVPGQGTYEQYF
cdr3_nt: TGTGCCAGCGTACCGGGACAGGGGACCTACGAGCAGTACTTC

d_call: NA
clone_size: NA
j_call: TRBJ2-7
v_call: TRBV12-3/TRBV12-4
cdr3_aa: CASSLAEQYF
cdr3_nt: TGTGCCAGCAGTTTGGCCGAGCAGTACTTC

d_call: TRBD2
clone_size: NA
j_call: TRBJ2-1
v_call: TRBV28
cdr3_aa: CASSSLAGDPNNEQFF
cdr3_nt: TGTGCCAGCAGCTCACTAGCGGGAGATCCGAACAATGAGCAGTTCTTC

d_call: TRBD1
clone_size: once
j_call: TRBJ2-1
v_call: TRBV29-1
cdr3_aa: CSVVGSRDRVYNEQFF
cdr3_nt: TGCAGCGTTGTGGGTAGTAGGGACAGAGTGTACAATGAGCAGTTCTTC

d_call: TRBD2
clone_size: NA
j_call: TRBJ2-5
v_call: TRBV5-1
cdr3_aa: CASRQGLAEETQYF
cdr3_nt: TGCGCCAGCAGACAAGGACTAGCGGAAGAGACCCAGTACTTC

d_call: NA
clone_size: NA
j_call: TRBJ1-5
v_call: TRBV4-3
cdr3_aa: CASSQDRHSNQPQHF
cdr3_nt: TGCGCCAGCAGCCAAGATAGACACAGCAATCAGCCCCAGCATTTT

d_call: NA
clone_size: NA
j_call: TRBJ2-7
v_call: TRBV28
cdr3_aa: CASSLPQGDAYEQYF
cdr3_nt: TGTGCCAGCAGCCTCCCCCAGGGAGACGCCTACGAGCAGTACTTC

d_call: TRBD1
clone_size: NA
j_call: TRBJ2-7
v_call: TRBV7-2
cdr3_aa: CASSLTGGPPYEQYF
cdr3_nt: TGTGCCAGCAGCTTGACAGGGGGGCCCCCCTACGAGCAGTACTTC

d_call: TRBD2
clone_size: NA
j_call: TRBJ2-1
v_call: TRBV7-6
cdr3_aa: CASSLSSGRPHNEQFF
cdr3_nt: TGTGCCAGCAGCTTAAGTAGCGGGAGACCCCACAATGAGCAGTTCTTC

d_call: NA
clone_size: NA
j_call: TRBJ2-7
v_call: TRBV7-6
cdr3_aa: CASSKFRGEGVYEQYF
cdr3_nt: TGTGCCAGCAGCAAATTCAGGGGAGAGGGGGTCTACGAGCAGTACTTC

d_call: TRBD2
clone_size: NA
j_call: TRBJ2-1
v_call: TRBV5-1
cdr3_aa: CASSPGLDRDEQFF
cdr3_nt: TGCGCCAGCAGCCCGGGACTAGATCGGGATGAGCAGTTCTTC

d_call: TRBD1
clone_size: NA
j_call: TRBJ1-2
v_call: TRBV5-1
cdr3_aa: CASSLAQGYGYTF
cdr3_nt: TGCGCCAGCAGCTTGGCACAGGGGTATGGCTACACCTTC

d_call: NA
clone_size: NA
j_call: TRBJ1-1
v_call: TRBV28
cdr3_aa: CASSFITSTVNTEAFF
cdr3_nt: TGTGCCAGCAGTTTCATAACCTCTACAGTGAACACTGAAGCTTTCTTT

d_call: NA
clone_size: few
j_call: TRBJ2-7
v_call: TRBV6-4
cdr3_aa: CASTGQYSYEQYF
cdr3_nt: TGTGCCAGCACCGGACAGTACTCCTACGAGCAGTACTTC

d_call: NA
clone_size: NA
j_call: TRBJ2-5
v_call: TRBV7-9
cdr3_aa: CASSLVTGRGETQYF
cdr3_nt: TGTGCCAGCAGCTTAGTGACAGGACGGGGGGAGACCCAGTACTTC

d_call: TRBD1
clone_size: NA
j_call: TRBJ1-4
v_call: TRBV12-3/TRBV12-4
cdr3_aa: CASTQGEMEKLFF
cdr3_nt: TGTGCCAGCACCCAGGGGGAGATGGAAAAACTGTTTTTT

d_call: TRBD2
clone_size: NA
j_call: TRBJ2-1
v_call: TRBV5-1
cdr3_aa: CASRTSGDHNEQFF
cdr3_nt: TGCGCCAGCAGGACTAGCGGTGACCACAATGAGCAGTTCTTC

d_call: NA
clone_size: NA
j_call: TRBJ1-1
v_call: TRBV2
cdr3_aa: CASTRRGRANTEAFF
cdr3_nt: TGTGCCAGCACCCGCAGGGGCCGGGCGAACACTGAAGCTTTCTTT

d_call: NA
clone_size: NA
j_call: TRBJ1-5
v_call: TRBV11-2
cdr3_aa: CASSLQGFDQPQHF
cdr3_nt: TGTGCCAGCAGCTTACAGGGGTTCGATCAGCCCCAGCATTTT

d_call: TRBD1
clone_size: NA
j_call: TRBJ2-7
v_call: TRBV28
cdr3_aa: CASARGLGEQYF
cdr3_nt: TGTGCCAGCGCCAGGGGGTTGGGGGAGCAGTACTTC

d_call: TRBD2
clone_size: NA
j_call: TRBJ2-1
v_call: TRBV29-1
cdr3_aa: CSVGGGSPYNEQFF
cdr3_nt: TGCAGCGTTGGGGGGGGGAGCCCTTACAATGAGCAGTTCTTC

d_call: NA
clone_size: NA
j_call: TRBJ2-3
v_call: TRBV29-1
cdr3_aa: CSVEDPVPPDTQYF
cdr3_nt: TGCAGCGTTGAGGACCCCGTCCCTCCCGATACGCAGTATTTT

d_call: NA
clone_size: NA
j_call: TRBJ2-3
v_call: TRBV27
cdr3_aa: CASSLEATTDTQYF
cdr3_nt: TGTGCCAGCAGTTTAGAAGCGACCACAGATACGCAGTATTTT

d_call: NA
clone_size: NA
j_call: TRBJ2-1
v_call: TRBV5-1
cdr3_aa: CASSAPGHRYNEQFF
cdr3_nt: TGCGCCAGCAGCGCACCGGGACACCGCTACAATGAGCAGTTCTTC

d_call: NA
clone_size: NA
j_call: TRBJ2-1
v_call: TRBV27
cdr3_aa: CASSLGLEQFF
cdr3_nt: TGTGCCAGCAGTTTGGGGCTTGAGCAGTTCTTC

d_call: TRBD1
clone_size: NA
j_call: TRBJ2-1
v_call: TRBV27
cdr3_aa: CASSPNLRGHNEQFF
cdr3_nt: TGTGCCAGCAGTCCGAACTTGAGGGGGCACAATGAGCAGTTCTTC

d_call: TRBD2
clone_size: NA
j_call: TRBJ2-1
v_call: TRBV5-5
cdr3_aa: CASSSRLAANEQFF
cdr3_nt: TGTGCCAGCAGCTCAAGACTAGCGGCAAATGAGCAGTTCTTC

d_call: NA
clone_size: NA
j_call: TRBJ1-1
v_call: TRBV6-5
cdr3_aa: CASRTPGWETEAFF
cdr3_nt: TGTGCCAGCAGGACCCCAGGGTGGGAGACTGAAGCTTTCTTT

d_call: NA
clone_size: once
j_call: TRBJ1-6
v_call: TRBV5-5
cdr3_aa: CASSFLRGVGSPLHF
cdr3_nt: TGTGCCAGCAGCTTCCTGCGTGGGGTTGGTTCACCCCTCCACTTT

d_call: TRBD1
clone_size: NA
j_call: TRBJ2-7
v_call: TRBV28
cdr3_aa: CASSFPSLTGAYEQYF
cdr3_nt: TGTGCCAGCAGTTTCCCGTCCCTGACAGGGGCCTACGAGCAGTACTTC

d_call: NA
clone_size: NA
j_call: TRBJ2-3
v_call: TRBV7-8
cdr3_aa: CASSLARGGGADTQYF
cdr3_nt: TGTGCCAGCAGCTTAGCGCGTGGCGGTGGGGCAGATACGCAGTATTTT

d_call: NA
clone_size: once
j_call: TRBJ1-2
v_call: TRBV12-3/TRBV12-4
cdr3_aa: CASSKGYGYTF
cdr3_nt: TGTGCCAGCAGTAAGGGCTATGGCTACACCTTC

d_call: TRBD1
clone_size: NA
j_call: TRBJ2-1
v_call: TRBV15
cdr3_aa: CATSISGTGGNEQFF
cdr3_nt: TGTGCCACCAGCATTTCCGGGACAGGGGGAAATGAGCAGTTCTTC

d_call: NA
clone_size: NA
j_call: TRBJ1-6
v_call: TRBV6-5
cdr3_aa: CASSYLGSSYNSPLHF
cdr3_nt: TGTGCCAGCAGTTACCTCGGGAGCTCCTATAATTCACCCCTCCACTTT

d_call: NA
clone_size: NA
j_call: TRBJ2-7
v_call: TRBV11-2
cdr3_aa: CASSLDRRKSYEQYF
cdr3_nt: TGTGCCAGCAGCTTAGATCGACGAAAGTCCTACGAGCAGTACTTC

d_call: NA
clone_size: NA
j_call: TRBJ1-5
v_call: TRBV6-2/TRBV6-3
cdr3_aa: CASSDGGAEQPQHF
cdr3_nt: TGTGCCAGCAGCGACGGGGGGGCCGAACAGCCCCAGCATTTT

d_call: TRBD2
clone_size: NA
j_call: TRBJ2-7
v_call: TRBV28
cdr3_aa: CASSLQAGDYEQYF
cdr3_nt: TGTGCCAGCAGTTTACAAGCGGGAGATTACGAGCAGTACTTC

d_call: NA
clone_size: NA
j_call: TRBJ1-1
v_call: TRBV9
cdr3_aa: CASSAGGWNTEAFF
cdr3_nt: TGTGCCAGCAGCGCCGGGGGGTGGAACACTGAAGCTTTCTTT

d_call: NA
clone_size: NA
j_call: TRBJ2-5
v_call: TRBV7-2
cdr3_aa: CASSPGGGRTPEETQYF
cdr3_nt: TGTGCCAGCAGCCCAGGGGGCGGGAGGACACCGGAGGAGACCCAGTACTTC

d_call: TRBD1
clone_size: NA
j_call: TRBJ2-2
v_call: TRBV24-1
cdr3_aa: CATSDFDRAGTGELFF
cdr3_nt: TGTGCCACCAGTGATTTCGACAGGGCGGGCACCGGGGAGCTGTTTTTT

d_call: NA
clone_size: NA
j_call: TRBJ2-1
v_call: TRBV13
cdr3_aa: CASSPWGRDHNEQFF
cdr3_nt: TGTGCCAGCAGCCCCTGGGGCAGGGACCACAATGAGCAGTTCTTC

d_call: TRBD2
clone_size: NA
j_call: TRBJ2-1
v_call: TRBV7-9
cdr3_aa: CASLAGGPYNEQFF
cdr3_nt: TGTGCCAGCCTAGCGGGAGGCCCATACAATGAGCAGTTCTTC

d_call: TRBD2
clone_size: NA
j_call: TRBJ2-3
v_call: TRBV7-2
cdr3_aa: CASSLEARGGASPDTQYF
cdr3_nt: TGTGCCAGCAGCTTAGAAGCTCGGGGGGGGGCCAGCCCAGATACGCAGTATTTT

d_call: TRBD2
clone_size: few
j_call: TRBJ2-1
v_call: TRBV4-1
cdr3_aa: CASSQETSGRWEQFF
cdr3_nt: TGCGCCAGCAGCCAAGAGACTAGCGGGAGATGGGAGCAGTTCTTC

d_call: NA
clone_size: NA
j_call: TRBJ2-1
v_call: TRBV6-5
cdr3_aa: CASSYEGPGSYNEQFF
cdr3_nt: TGTGCCAGCAGTTACGAAGGGCCTGGGTCCTACAATGAGCAGTTCTTC

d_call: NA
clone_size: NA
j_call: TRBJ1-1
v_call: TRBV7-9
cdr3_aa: CASDGGATEAFF
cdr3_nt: TGTGCCAGCGATGGGGGGGCCACTGAAGCTTTCTTT

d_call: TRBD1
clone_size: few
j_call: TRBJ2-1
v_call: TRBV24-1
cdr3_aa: CATSDPGQGYNEQFF
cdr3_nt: TGTGCCACCAGTGATCCGGGACAGGGTTACAATGAGCAGTTCTTC

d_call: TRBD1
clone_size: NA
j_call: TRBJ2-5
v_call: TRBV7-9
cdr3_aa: CASRQGGQGQETQYF
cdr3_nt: TGTGCCAGCAGACAAGGCGGACAGGGGCAAGAGACCCAGTACTTC

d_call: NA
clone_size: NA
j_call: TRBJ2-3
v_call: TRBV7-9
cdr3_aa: CASSLPGGAPKGGDTQYF
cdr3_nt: TGTGCCAGCAGCTTACCAGGGGGTGCCCCGAAGGGGGGGGATACGCAGTATTTT